Listed below are T cell receptor beta chains from one sample, sequenced in a study of vaccination effects on CD4 cells after COVID-19. For these TCRs, the target antigens are not known. Generated by immunoSEQ multiplex PCR, the TCRdb table keeps only in-frame clones and is missing some. The data contain under 25,000 clones, around four fifths of them singletons. The sequencing used CD4+ T cells from PBMCs cultured with SARS-CoV-2 spike peptides, collected before COVID-19 vaccination. The receptors stem from a human donor who had a prior SARS-CoV-2 infection. The CDR3 runs from the conserved cysteine through the conserved F or W. D genes are given only for firm matches. Size is omitted from some rows. Given values are once, few, many or a class for expanded clones.

>TRBD2|TRBV9|few|TRBJ2-3
TGTGCCAGCAGGGGAGCGGGGCACACAGATACGCAGTATTTT
CASRGAGHTDTQYF
>TRBD2|TRBV5-5|.|TRBJ2-7
TGTGCCAGCAGCCGTCAAGGGCTAGCGGGCGACGAGCAGTACTTC
CASSRQGLAGDEQYF
>.|TRBV6-6|.|TRBJ1-5
TGTGCCAGCAGAAGGGACCTCAATCAGCCCCAGCATTTT
CASRRDLNQPQHF
>.|TRBV3-1/TRBV3-2|.|TRBJ1-5
TGTGCCAGCATGTATCAAGGGCCCCAGCATTTT
CASMYQGPQHF
>.|TRBV2|.|TRBJ2-3
TGTGCCAGCAGTGAAGCAACTAGCACAGATACGCAGTATTTT
CASSEATSTDTQYF
>TRBD2|TRBV9|.|TRBJ2-3
TGTGCCAGCAGCGTAGCGGAGTTCGGGGGGGGCACAGATACGCAGTATTTT
CASSVAEFGGGTDTQYF
>TRBD1|TRBV12-3/TRBV12-4|few|TRBJ1-1
TGTGCCAGCAGTTACACGACAGGGGCAGGAGCTTTCTTT
CASSYTTGAGAFF
>.|TRBV20-1|.|TRBJ1-2
TGCAGTGCTCCTGCTAGGTATGGCTACACCTTC
CSAPARYGYTF
>.|TRBV5-6|.|TRBJ2-5
TGTGCCAGCAGCCCCGGAGGGGTGGAGACCCAGTACTTC
CASSPGGVETQYF
>TRBD1|TRBV5-8|.|TRBJ2-3
TGTGCCAGCAGCTTAGACAGGGGTGATACGCAGTATTTT
CASSLDRGDTQYF
>.|TRBV3-1/TRBV3-2|.|TRBJ2-7
TGTGCCAGCAGCCCCTCATGGGGGGGGCGCGAGCAGTACTTC
CASSPSWGGREQYF
>.|TRBV19|.|TRBJ2-5
TGTGCCAGTAATAAGGGGATCCAAGAGACCCAGTACTTC
CASNKGIQETQYF
>.|TRBV6-5|.|TRBJ1-1
TGTGCCAGCAGTTCCAGAATGAACACTGAAGCTTTCTTT
CASSSRMNTEAFF
>TRBD1|TRBV20-1|.|TRBJ1-2
TGCAGTGCTAGTACTACACAGGGGTACTATGGCTACACCTTC
CSASTTQGYYGYTF
>.|TRBV7-2|once|TRBJ2-3
TGTGCCAGCAGCTTCGGGGGGCCGAGCACAGATACGCAGTATTTT
CASSFGGPSTDTQYF
>.|TRBV5-1|.|TRBJ2-1
TGCGCCAGCAGCTTAAGGGGGGATCACAATGAGCAGTTCTTC
CASSLRGDHNEQFF
>TRBD1|TRBV19|.|TRBJ1-4
TGTGCCAGTTCCCGGACAGGGGCTGGCGAAAAACTGTTTTTT
CASSRTGAGEKLFF
>.|TRBV18|.|TRBJ2-5
TGTGCCAGCTCACCAGGACAGTACGAGACCCAGTACTTC
CASSPGQYETQYF
>.|TRBV2|.|TRBJ2-1
TGTGCCAGCAGTGAATTGGGCGGAGGGGCCTACAATGAGCAGTTCTTC
CASSELGGGAYNEQFF
>TRBD2|TRBV4-2|.|TRBJ2-2
TGTGCCAGCAGCCAAGATACGGCGCGGGGGGGCTTTACCGGGGAGCTGTTTTTT
CASSQDTARGGFTGELFF
>.|TRBV19|.|TRBJ2-5
TGTGCCAGTAGGGCCAGGTCCACTAAAGAGACCCAGTACTTC
CASRARSTKETQYF
>TRBD2|TRBV20-1|.|TRBJ2-2
TGCAGTGCTAGTAGCGGGGGGGCCACCACCGGGGAGCTGTTTTTT
CSASSGGATTGELFF
>.|TRBV11-2|.|TRBJ2-7
TGTGCCAGCAACCCACGAGCCGCCACTAGCTCCTACGAGCAGTACTTC
CASNPRAATSSYEQYF
>.|TRBV28|.|TRBJ1-2
TGTGCCAGCAGCATCCGACGCTATGGCTACACCTTC
CASSIRRYGYTF
>.|TRBV27|.|TRBJ2-3
TGTGCCAGCAGTGTTGGGCTACCCACAGATACGCAGTATTTT
CASSVGLPTDTQYF
>.|TRBV30|.|TRBJ2-6
TGTGCCTGGAGTGTACGGGACTCCTCTGGGGCCAACGTCCTGACTTTC
CAWSVRDSSGANVLTF
>TRBD1|TRBV2|.|TRBJ2-3
TGTGCCAGCAGTGTAACGGGACAGGGAGGAGATACGCAGTATTTT
CASSVTGQGGDTQYF
>.|TRBV6-6|.|TRBJ2-2
TGTGCCAGCAGTAGAGACGGTAGCACCGGGGAGCTGTTTTTT
CASSRDGSTGELFF
>.|TRBV25-1|.|TRBJ1-6
TGTGCCAGCAGTAGACAGATAAATTCACCCCTCCACTTT
CASSRQINSPLHF
>.|TRBV6-1|.|TRBJ1-1
TGTGCCAGCAGTGACAGTATAAACGTTGAAGCTTTCTTT
CASSDSINVEAFF
>.|TRBV9|few|TRBJ1-1
TGTGCCAGCAGCGTACCCTCAGGGTTGAACACTGAAGCTTTCTTT
CASSVPSGLNTEAFF
>TRBD2|TRBV11-3|.|TRBJ2-1
TGTGCCAGCAGCTTAGAGACGGTTGTGGGGGAGGGGACCCCCGTAGGTGAGCAGTTCTTC
CASSLETVVGEGTPVGEQFF
>.|TRBV6-5|.|TRBJ1-2
TGTGCCAGCAGTCCCAGTGGGGGCCATGGCTACACCTTC
CASSPSGGHGYTF
>TRBD1|TRBV5-6|.|TRBJ1-6
TGTGCCAGCAGCATCCGGGACAGCTCGGGGGCGACACCCCTCCACTTT
CASSIRDSSGATPLHF
>TRBD1|TRBV6-6|.|TRBJ1-1
TGTGCCAGCAGCCGCAGGGGGGCTGAAGCTTTCTTT
CASSRRGAEAFF
>.|TRBV15|.|TRBJ2-4
TGTGCCACCAGCAGAGAAGTCTTAGCCAAAAACATTCAGTACTTC
CATSREVLAKNIQYF
>TRBD1|TRBV4-3|.|TRBJ1-3
TGCGCCAGCAGCCTTATGGCTGGACAGGGGGTATCTGGAAACACCATATATTTT
CASSLMAGQGVSGNTIYF
>TRBD1|TRBV30|.|TRBJ2-5
TGTGCCTGGAGCTGGACAGGGGAAGAGACCCAGTACTTC
CAWSWTGEETQYF
>.|TRBV10-3|few|TRBJ1-6
TGTGCCATCAGTGACCCGATTAGCTCCTATAATTCACCCCTCCACTTT
CAISDPISSYNSPLHF
>TRBD1|TRBV24-1|.|TRBJ2-3
TGTGCCACCAGTGACCCCGGGACAGGGTGGACAGATACGCAGTATTTT
CATSDPGTGWTDTQYF
>.|TRBV19|.|TRBJ1-1
TGTGCCAGTAGTCGCCAGACAGGACAAGCTTTCTTT
CASSRQTGQAFF
>TRBD2|TRBV6-6|.|TRBJ2-3
TGTGCCAGCAGTGGGCGGATGGGGGGGTGGACAGATACGCAGTATTTT
CASSGRMGGWTDTQYF
>.|TRBV25-1|.|TRBJ2-5
TGTGCCAGCTCGGACCCCCGCATTCGTGAGACCCAGTACTTC
CASSDPRIRETQYF
>TRBD2|TRBV30|.|TRBJ2-1
TGTGCCTGGATCATAGCGGGAGGGTACAATGAGCAGTTCTTC
CAWIIAGGYNEQFF
>.|TRBV21-1|.|TRBJ2-7
TGTGCCAGCAGGGGAAGTACTAGCGGGAAAATCGAAGGGTCCTACGAGCAGTACTTC
CASRGSTSGKIEGSYEQYF
>.|TRBV5-1|.|TRBJ1-6
TGCGCCAGCAGCTTGGATGGGAGCTTCCATAATTCACCCCTCCACTTT
CASSLDGSFHNSPLHF
>TRBD1|TRBV5-4|few|TRBJ2-6
TGTGCCAGCACCCGGACAGGGAATTCTGGGGCCAACGTCCTGACTTTC
CASTRTGNSGANVLTF
>TRBD1|TRBV4-1|.|TRBJ1-1
TGCGCCAGCAGCCAAATTGATTTCTGGAGGGGACGGGACAGTAGGATGAACACTGAAGCTTTCTTT
CASSQIDFWRGRDSRMNTEAFF
>.|TRBV14|once|TRBJ2-7
TGTGCCAGCAGCCAAGAATTGGGAACTCGTCGAATTCAGCAGTACTTC
CASSQELGTRRIQQYF
>.|TRBV3-1/TRBV3-2|few|TRBJ1-2
TGTGCCAGCAGCCACAATCAGGGCTACACCTTC
CASSHNQGYTF
>.|TRBV2|.|TRBJ1-2
TGTGCCAGCTCGGGGATTAACTATGGCTACACCTTC
CASSGINYGYTF
>.|TRBV2|.|TRBJ2-5
TGTGCCAGCATCGACCGGTCGGGGGCGGGGGAGACCCAGTACTTC
CASIDRSGAGETQYF
>.|TRBV10-3|.|TRBJ2-2
TGTGCCACACGCTCGTCTAGCGAGGTGAACACCGGGGAGCTGTTTTTT
CATRSSSEVNTGELFF
>.|TRBV6-5|.|TRBJ2-7
TGTGCCAGCAGTTACTCGAATGAGCAGAGCGAGCAGTACTTC
CASSYSNEQSEQYF
>.|TRBV11-1|.|TRBJ2-4
TGTGCCAGCAGCTTTTCGGCCAAAAACATTCAGTACTTC
CASSFSAKNIQYF
>.|TRBV30|.|TRBJ1-1
TGTGCCTGGAGTGTTGTGGGGGTTAACACTGAAGCTTTCTTT
CAWSVVGVNTEAFF
>.|TRBV15|.|TRBJ2-3
TGTGCCACCAGCAGAGGACATGCCCTACCGCCAGATACGCAGTATTTT
CATSRGHALPPDTQYF
>TRBD1|TRBV6-5|.|TRBJ2-1
TGTGCCAGCAGTTACGACAGGGACCTCAATGAGCAGTTCTTC
CASSYDRDLNEQFF
>TRBD1|TRBV18|.|TRBJ2-2
TGTGCCAGCTCACCACTGCAGGGGGCCAGGACCGGGGAGCTGTTTTTT
CASSPLQGARTGELFF